Each of the 15 T cell receptor beta chains below was sequenced from the same sample in a study of T-cell memory formation after mild COVID-19. TCRdb passed the 5' RACE reads through MiXCR, listing each CDR3 protein once. The sample includes roughly 28,000 distinct CDR3 sequences, roughly an eighth of them seen just once. The specimen sequenced was PBMCs or a T cell subset sorted from them (not recorded which). These receptors were collected from an adult woman who had mild COVID-19 (a few samples of this study predate the infection). Cell type and time point are not known.

This clonotype was seen at least ten times. V gene TRBV10-3 combines with J gene TRBJ2-1; D unclear. Between the trimmed V and J ends, which lost 0 bases and 10 bases, there was a span of 10 bases. CDR3 length: 13 amino acids. Germline V gene sequence: CDR1 ENHRY, CDR2 SYGVKD. The CDR3 bases are TGTGCCATCAGTGAGTCGTACCCGTTCGAGCAGTTCTTC. It encodes CAISESYPFEQFF.

This clonotype was found many times. The gene calls are TRBV29-1 and TRBJ1-5; the match to TRBD1 covers 9 bases. The J segment lost 7 bases and the V segment lost 5 bases, leaving 3 bases of the junction unmatched. The CDR3 runs to 12 residues. The germline CDR1 and CDR2 sequences are SQVTM and ANQGSEA. The DNA of the CDR3 is TGCAGCGTTAGGACAGGGGAACAGCCCCAGCATTTT. Translation gives CSVRTGEQPQHF.

The chain recombines TRBV4-2 with TRBJ2-5, with 11 bases fitting TRBD2. Germline CDR1 reads LGHNA; CDR2 reads YNFKEQ. The CDR3 is 15 amino acids. V gave up 4 bases and J gave up 5 bases; unmatched junction bases: 6. This CDR3 is CASSPLAGGKETQYF. For the CDR3, the DNA is TGTGCCAGCAGCCCGTTAGCGGGGGGGAAGGAGACCCAGTACTTC.

This clonotype was seen ten or more times. The chain has TRBV12-5 and TRBJ1-1; D might be TRBD1 (5 bases). The germline gives CDR1 LGHNT, CDR2 FRNRAP. V dropped 1 base and J dropped 4 bases, with 13 bases sitting between them. CDR3 length: 15 amino acids. CDR3 region: CASGLATGPGTEAFF. CDR3 DNA: TGTGCTAGTGGTTTGGCCACGGGACCTGGCACTGAAGCTTTCTTT.

This clonotype was counted at least ten times. The CDR3 sequence: CASSLLASGALDTQYF. Here the CDR3 DNA reads TGTGCCAGCAGCTTGCTTGCTAGCGGGGCCTTAGATACGCAGTATTTT. The chain combines TRBV5-4 with TRBJ2-3; 9 bases fit TRBD2. The trim removed 1 base at V and 5 bases at J, leaving 8 bases unmatched. The CDR3 is 16 amino acids. Germline values: CDR1 SGHNT, CDR2 YYREEE (reference sequence).

This clonotype was recorded many times. The CDR3 loop is CASAKGAGETQYF. The CDR3, as DNA: TGTGCCAGCGCAAAGGGGGCGGGAGAGACCCAGTACTTC. The V and J genes are TRBV2 and TRBJ2-5; 7 bases agree with TRBD1. With 8 bases clipped from V and 4 bases from J, the junction kept 7 bases outside the gene matches. The CDR3 is 13 residues long. Germline V gene sequence: CDR1 SNHLY, CDR2 FYNNEI. The variable domain in full, with the rest retrieved from reference TRBV2 and TRBJ2-5, is EPEVTQTPSHQVTQMGQEVILRCVPISNHLYFYWYRQILGQKVEFLVSFYNNEISEKSEIFDDQFSVERPDGSNFTLKIRSTKLEDSAMYFCASAKGAGETQYFGPGTRLLVL.

This clonotype was seen at least ten times. V gene TRBV15 combines with J gene TRBJ1-2, with D perhaps TRBD1 (6 bases). V gave up 2 bases and J gave up 3 bases, with 16 bases separating them. This CDR3 is built from 16 residues. Germline CDR1 LNHNV, CDR2 YYDKDF (reference sequence). This CDR3 is CATSRTELDSDYGYTF. CDR3 sequence (DNA): TGTGCCACCAGCAGAACGGAACTGGACAGCGACTATGGCTACACCTTC.

There are many counts of this clonotype. This chain joins TRBV20-1 and TRBJ1-1; a weak D match, TRBD1 (5 bases). Trimming took 0 bases from V and 0 from J, leaving 11 bases between them. The germline CDR1 and CDR2 sequences are DFQATT and SNEGSKA (reference sequence). This CDR3 region has 15 residues. The CDR3 spells CSARDPSRVNTEAFF. The CDR3 nucleotides are TGCAGTGCTAGAGATCCCTCCAGGGTGAACACTGAAGCTTTCTTT.

In its sample, this clonotype was seen many times. The rearrangement joins TRBV14 to TRBJ2-7; 7 bases match TRBD1. The CDR3 covers 12 residues. V was pared by 4 bases and J by 4 bases, with 1 base of the junction left unmatched. Germline CDR1 and CDR2: SGHDN and FVKESK. The CDR3 nucleotides read TGTGCCAGCAGCCGGGACAGTTACGAGCAGTACTTC. Protein sequence: CASSRDSYEQYF.

The rearrangement links TRBV7-3 to TRBJ2-2; the D gene is possibly TRBD2 (5 bases). CDR3 length equals 16 residues. Germline loops: CDR1 SGHTA, CDR2 FQGTGA. With 5 bases removed from V and 0 bases from J, the gap between germline ends came to 13 bases. The CDR3 coding sequence is TGTGCCAGCAGCCCCCCAAGCGGCCCGAACACCGGGGAGCTGTTTTTT. Translated: CASSPPSGPNTGELFF.

This clonotype has a count of ten or more. This chain connects TRBV20-1 to TRBJ2-1; a weak D match, TRBD2 (7 bases). CDR1 is DFQATT, CDR2 SNEGSKA, per germline (reference sequence). This CDR3 has 15 residues. Trimming shortened V by 8 bases and J by 3 bases, and 20 bases separated the two germline ends. The CDR3 bases are TGCAGTCACTCGGGGGGCAAAGGCGACTACAATGAGCAGTTCTTC. Residues: CSHSGGKGDYNEQFF.

The table lists this clonotype with many counts. The rearrangement joins TRBV3-1 to TRBJ2-1; 8 bases are shared with TRBD1. CDR3 length equals 14 residues. Per the germline V gene, CDR1 is LGHDT and CDR2 is YNNKEL (reference sequence). Trimming removed 6 bases from V and 8 bases from J; junction bases left unmatched: 9. The DNA of the CDR3 is TGTGCCAGCAGTCCCCGGGCAGGGGGCGATGAGCAGTTCTTC. Protein sequence: CASSPRAGGDEQFF.

This clonotype is labeled as medium-sized. V and J are TRBV20-1 and TRBJ1-2, with 12 bases identical to TRBD1. The junction had 14 bases not matched to a gene; V was cut back by 6 bases and J by 6 bases. The CDR3 consists of 16 residues. The germline CDR1 and CDR2 sequences are DFQATT and SNEGSKA (reference sequence). CDR3: CSAQSPRDRGRHGYTF. CDR3 bases: TGCAGTGCCCAATCTCCCCGGGACAGGGGGCGTCATGGCTACACCTTC.

The sample holds many counts of this clonotype. CDR3 bases: TGTGCCTGGAGTCCTCTAGCGGGAGTAAGCTACGAGCAGTACTTC. Translated, it gives CAWSPLAGVSYEQYF. V is TRBV30 and J is TRBJ2-7; TRBD2 matches 10 bases. With 2 bases clipped from V and 3 bases from J, the junction kept 7 bases outside the gene matches. This CDR3 comprises 15 residues. CDR1 is GTSNPN and CDR2 is SVGIG in the germline V gene (reference sequence).

Relative to its sample, this clonotype is medium-sized. This chain uses TRBV27 with TRBJ2-7; 11 bases line up with TRBD2. The germline gives CDR1 MNHEY, CDR2 SMNVEV (reference sequence). The V segment lost 6 bases and the J segment 3 bases; nucleotides outside the gene matches: 13. The CDR3 is 17 amino acids. CDR3 bases: TGTGCCAGCAGCCAAAAGTCTCTGGGACTAGCGGACTACGAGCAGTACTTC. Protein: CASSQKSLGLADYEQYF.